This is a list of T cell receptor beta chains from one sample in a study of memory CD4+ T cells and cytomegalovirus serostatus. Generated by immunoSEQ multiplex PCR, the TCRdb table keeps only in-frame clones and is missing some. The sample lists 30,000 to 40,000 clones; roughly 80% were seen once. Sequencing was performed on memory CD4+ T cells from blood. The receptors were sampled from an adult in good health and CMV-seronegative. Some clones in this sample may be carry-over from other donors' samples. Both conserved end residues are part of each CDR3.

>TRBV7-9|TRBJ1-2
CASSLARQERPGYGYTF
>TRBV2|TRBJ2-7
CASFRDTTYEQYF
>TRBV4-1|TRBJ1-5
CASSQEGGQTYQPQHF
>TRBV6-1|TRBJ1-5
CASSEQGKGPQHF
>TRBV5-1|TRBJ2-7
CASSLEIAVKGEQYF
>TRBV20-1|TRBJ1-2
CSARDRRGYTF
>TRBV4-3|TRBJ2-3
CASSQDPPSGGLGTDTQYF
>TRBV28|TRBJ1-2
CASSFLYRVANPGGYTF
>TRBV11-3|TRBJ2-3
CASSLDGTVSDTQYF
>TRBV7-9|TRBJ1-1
CASSYPQSTEAFF
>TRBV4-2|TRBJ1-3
CASSQDLSIGNTIYF
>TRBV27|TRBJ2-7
CASSPLAGEGGEQYF
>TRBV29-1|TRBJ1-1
CSGAPSPMNTEAFF
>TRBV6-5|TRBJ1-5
CASSQGQGRRPQHF